The clone carrying this TCR beta chain has a single count. What it binds is not known. Clones were sequenced by immunoSEQ multiplex PCR, and TCRdb holds only the in-frame ones, with some missing. The table includes roughly 140,000 clones, approximately 89% detected once. CDR1 is SGHNT and CDR2 is YYREEE in the germline V gene (reference sequence). The trim removed 4 bases at V and 2 bases at J, leaving 6 bases unmatched. This CDR3 is 15 amino acids long. The study drew the donors from its roughly 110-subject validation cohort, separate from the 666-subject first cohort. These data are taken from a study of cytomegalovirus exposure and HLA in healthy donors. Study-wide context: The same platform used for the 500 to 850 first-cohort repertoires was also used for the 100 to 150 validation repertoires, as a later analysis reported. Study-wide points: In vitro experiments confirmed that a few CMV-associated chains were specific for CMV antigens.

This clonotype was obtained from a man aged 18 to 30 in good health and CMV-seronegative. Sequences were obtained from PBMCs. The genes are TRBV5-4 and TRBJ2-3; 8 bases align to TRBD1. Here the CDR3 DNA reads TGTGCCAGCAGCCAGGACAGGGCTTTCACAGATACGCAGTATTTT. Amino acids: CASSQDRAFTDTQYF.